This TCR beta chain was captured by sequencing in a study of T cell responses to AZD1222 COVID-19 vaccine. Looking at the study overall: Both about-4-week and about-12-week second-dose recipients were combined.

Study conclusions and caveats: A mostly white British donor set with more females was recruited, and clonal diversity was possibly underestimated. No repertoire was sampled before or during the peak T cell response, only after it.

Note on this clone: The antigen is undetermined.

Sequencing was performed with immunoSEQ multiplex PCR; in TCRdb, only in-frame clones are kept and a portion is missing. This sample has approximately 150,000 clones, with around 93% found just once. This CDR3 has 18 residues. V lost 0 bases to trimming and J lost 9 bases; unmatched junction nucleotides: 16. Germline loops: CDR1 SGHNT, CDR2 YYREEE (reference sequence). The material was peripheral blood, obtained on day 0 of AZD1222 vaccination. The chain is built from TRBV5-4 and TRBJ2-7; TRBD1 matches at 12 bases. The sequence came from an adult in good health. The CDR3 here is CASSLDGTGGVRFLGQYF. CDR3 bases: TGTGCCAGCAGCTTGGATGGGACAGGGGGCGTCCGGTTTCTCGGGCAGTACTTC.